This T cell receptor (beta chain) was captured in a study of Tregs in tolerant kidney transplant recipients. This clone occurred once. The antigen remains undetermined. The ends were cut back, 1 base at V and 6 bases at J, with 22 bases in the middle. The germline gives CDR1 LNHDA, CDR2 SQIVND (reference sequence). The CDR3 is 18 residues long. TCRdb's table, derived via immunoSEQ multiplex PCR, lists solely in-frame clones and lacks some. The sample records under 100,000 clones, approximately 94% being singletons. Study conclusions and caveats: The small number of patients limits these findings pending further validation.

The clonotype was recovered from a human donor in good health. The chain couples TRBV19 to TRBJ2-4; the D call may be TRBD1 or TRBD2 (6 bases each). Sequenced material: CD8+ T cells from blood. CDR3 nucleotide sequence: TGTGCCAGTAGTATAGGTGAGGGGGGCACGTTCCTTGGAAACATTCAGTACTTC. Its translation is CASSIGEGGTFLGNIQYF.